This TCR beta chain was captured by sequencing in a study of T cell repertoires in cytomegalovirus infection. In its sample, this clonotype was seen a few times. What it binds is unknown. Per germline, CDR1 KGHDR and CDR2 SFDVKD. This CDR3 region has 16 residues. Between the trimmed V and J ends, which lost 2 bases and 6 bases, there was a span of 18 bases. General study results and limits: The ex vivo response showed dominance by HLA-C-restricted CMV-specific TCR beta clonotypes. Cumulative public TCR beta family frequency identified carriers of CMV plus the relevant HLA.

TCRdb used MiXCR to reprocess the reads, holding one entry per CDR3 protein. The repertoire holds about a million distinct CDR3 sequences, with about a third as singletons. The sequences come from cultured CD8+ T cells from PBMCs, collected from culture after CMV antigen stimulation. The V and J genes are TRBV24-1 and TRBJ1-1, with D maybe TRBD1 (5 bases). This clonotype was obtained from a human donor in good health (CMV status not recorded). Some clones in this sample may be carry-over from other donors' samples. The CDR3 loop reads CATSDSRERGAPEAFF. In DNA, the CDR3 is TGTGCCACCAGTGATTCTCGGGAGCGTGGGGCTCCTGAAGCTTTCTTT.